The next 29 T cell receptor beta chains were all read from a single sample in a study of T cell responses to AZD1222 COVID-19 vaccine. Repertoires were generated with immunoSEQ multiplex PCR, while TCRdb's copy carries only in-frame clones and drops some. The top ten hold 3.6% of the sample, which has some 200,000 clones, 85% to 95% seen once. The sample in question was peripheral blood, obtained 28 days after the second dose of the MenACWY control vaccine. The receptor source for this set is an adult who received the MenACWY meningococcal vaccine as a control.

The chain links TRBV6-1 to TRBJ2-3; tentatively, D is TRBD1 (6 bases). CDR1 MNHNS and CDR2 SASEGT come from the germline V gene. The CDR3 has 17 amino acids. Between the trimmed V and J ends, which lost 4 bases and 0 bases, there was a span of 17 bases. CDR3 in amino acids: CASSADRAHPSTDTQYF. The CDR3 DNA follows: TGTGCCAGCAGTGCGGACAGAGCGCATCCTAGCACAGATACGCAGTATTTT.

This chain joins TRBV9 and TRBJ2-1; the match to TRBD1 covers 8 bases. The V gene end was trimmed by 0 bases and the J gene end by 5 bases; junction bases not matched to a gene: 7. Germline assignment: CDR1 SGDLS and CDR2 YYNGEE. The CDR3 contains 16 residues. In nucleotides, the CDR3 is TGTGCCAGCAGCGTAGCCCCCCAGGGGGCCGACAATGAGCAGTTCTTC. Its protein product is CASSVAPQGADNEQFF.

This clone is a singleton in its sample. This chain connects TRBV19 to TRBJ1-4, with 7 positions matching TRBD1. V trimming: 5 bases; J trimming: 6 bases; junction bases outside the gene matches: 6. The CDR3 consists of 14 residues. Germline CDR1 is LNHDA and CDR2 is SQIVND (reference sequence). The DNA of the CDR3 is TGTGCCAGTAGTTTCCGGGACAGATATGAAAAACTGTTTTTT. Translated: CASSFRDRYEKLFF.

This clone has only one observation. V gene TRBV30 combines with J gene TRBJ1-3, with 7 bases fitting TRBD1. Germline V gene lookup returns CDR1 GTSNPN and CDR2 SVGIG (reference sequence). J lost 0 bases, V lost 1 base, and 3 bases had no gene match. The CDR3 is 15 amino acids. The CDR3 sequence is CAWSADRFSGNTIYF. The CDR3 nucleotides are TGTGCCTGGAGTGCGGACAGGTTCTCTGGAAACACCATATATTTT. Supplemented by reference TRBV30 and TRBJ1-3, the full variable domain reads SQTIHQWPATLVQPVGSPLSLECTVEGTSNPNLYWYRQAAGRGLQLLFYSVGIGQISSEVPQNLSASRPQDRQFILSSKKLLLSDSGFYLCAWSADRFSGNTIYFGEGSWLTVV.

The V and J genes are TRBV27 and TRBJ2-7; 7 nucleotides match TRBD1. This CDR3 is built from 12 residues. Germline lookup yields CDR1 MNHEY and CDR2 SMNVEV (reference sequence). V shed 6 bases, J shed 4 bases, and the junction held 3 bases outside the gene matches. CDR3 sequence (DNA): TGTGCCAGCAGGGGGACAGTTTACGAGCAGTACTTC. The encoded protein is CASRGTVYEQYF.

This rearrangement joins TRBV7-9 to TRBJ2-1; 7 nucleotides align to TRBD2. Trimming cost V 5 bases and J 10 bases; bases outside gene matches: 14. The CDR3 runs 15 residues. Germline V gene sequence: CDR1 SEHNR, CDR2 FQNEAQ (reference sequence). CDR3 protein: CASSLREALWGEQFF. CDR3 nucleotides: TGTGCCAGCAGCCTCCGGGAGGCCCTTTGGGGAGAGCAGTTCTTC. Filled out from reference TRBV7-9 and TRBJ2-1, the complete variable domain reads DTGVSQNPRHKITKRGQNVTFRCDPISEHNRLYWYRQTLGQGPEFLTYFQNEAQLEKSRLLSDRFSAERPKGSFSTLEIQRTEQGDSAMYLCASSLREALWGEQFFGPGTRLTVL.

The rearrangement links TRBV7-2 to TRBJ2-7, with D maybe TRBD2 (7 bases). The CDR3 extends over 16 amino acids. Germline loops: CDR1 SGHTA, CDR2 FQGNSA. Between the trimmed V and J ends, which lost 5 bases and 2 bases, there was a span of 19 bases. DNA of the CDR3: TGTGCCAGCAGCCTAGGGGGGGGCGGCGGGGCCTACGAGCAGTACTTC. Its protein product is CASSLGGGGGAYEQYF.

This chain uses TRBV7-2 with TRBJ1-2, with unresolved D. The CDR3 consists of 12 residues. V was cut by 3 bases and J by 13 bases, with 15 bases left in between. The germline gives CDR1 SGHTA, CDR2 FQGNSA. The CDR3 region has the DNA TGTGCCAGCAGCTTTGGGAGCTCGTTTTCCACCTTC. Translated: CASSFGSSFSTF.

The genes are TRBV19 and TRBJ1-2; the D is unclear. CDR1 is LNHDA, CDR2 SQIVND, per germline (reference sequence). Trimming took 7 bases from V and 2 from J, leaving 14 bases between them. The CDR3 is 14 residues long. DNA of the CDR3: TGTGCCAGTAAGGGTCCGGGCGCCAACTATGGCTACACCTTC. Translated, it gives CASKGPGANYGYTF.

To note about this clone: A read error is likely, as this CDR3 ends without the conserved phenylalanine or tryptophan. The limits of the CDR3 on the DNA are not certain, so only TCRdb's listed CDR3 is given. The CDR3 spells CASSDGTGPQNI. This chain connects TRBV7-8 to TRBJ2-7; TRBD1 is taken as the D call from the table, unchecked against the DNA. From germline, CDR1 is SGHVS and CDR2 FQNEAQ. The CDR3 spans 12 amino acids, including both terminal residues.

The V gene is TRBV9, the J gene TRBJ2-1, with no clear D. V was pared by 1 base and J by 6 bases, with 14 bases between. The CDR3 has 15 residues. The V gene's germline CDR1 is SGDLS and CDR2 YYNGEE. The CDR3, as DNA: TGTGCCAGCAGCGTAAGCGCTAGTCCCCTCAATGAGCAGTTCTTC. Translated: CASSVSASPLNEQFF. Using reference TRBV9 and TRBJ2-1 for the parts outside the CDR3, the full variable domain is DSGVTQTPKHLITATGQRVTLRCSPRSGDLSVYWYQQSLDQGLQFLIQYYNGEERAKGNILERFSAQQFPDLHSELNLSSLELGDSALYFCASSVSASPLNEQFFGPGTRLTVL.

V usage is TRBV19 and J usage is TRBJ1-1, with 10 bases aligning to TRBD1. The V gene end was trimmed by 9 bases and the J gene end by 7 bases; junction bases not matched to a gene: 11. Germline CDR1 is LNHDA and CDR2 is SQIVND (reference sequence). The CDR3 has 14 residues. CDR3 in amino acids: CASQTGTGAIEAFF. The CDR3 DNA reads TGTGCCAGCCAAACCGGGACAGGGGCAATTGAAGCTTTCTTT.

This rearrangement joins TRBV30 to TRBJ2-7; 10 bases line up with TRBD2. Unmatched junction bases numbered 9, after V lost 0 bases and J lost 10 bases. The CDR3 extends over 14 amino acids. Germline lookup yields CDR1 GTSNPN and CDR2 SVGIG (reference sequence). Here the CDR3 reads CAWSVLGLAGDQYF. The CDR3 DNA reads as TGTGCCTGGAGTGTACTAGGGCTAGCGGGAGATCAGTACTTC.

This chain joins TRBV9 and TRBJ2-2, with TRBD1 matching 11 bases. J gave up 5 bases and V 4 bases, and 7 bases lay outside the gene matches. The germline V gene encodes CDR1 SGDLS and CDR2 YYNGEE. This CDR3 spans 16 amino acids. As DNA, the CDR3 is TGTGCCAGCAGCTCACGGACAGGGGGCAGTACCGGGGAGCTGTTTTTT. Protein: CASSSRTGGSTGELFF.

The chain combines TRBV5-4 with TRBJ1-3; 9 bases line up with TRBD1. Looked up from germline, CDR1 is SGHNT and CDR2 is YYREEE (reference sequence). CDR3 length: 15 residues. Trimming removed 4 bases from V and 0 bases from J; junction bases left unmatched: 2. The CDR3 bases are TGTGCCAGCAGCAAACAGGGGGCCTCTGGAAACACCATATATTTT. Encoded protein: CASSKQGASGNTIYF.

CDR3 nucleotides: TGTGCCAGCAGTTACCCGTACGGGGGTAACTATGGCTACACCTTC. Translated: CASSYPYGGNYGYTF. The V call is TRBV6-6, the J call TRBJ1-2; TRBD1 might be the D (5 bases). Trimming took off 2 bases at V and 1 base at J, with 11 bases between the two ends. Germline V CDR1 and CDR2: MNHNY, SVGAGI (reference sequence). The CDR3 is 15 residues long.

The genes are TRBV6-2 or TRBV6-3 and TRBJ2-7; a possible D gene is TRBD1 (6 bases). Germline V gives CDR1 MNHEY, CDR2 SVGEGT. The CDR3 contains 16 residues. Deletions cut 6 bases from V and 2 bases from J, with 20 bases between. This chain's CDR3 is CASSFPPPQGPYEQYF. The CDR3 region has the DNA TGTGCCAGCAGCTTCCCGCCTCCACAGGGACCCTACGAGCAGTACTTC.

The CDR3 loop reads CASSELRGSEAFF. In DNA form, the CDR3 reads TGCGCCAGCAGTGAGCTTAGAGGGTCTGAAGCTTTCTTT. The gene calls are TRBV10-1 and TRBJ1-1; D is uncertain. Germline lookup yields CDR1 WNHNN and CDR2 SYGVQD (reference sequence). The CDR3 spans 13 residues. Trimming took 2 bases from V and 6 from J, leaving 10 bases between them.

CDR3 protein: CASSLEGLAAYTDTQYF. The CDR3 bases are TGTGCCAGCAGCTTAGAGGGACTAGCGGCTTACACAGATACGCAGTATTTT. V and J are TRBV7-8 and TRBJ2-3; 11 bases fit TRBD2. With 1 base clipped from V and 2 bases from J, the junction kept 5 bases outside the gene matches. CDR1 is SGHVS, CDR2 FQNEAQ, per germline. The CDR3 spans 17 residues.

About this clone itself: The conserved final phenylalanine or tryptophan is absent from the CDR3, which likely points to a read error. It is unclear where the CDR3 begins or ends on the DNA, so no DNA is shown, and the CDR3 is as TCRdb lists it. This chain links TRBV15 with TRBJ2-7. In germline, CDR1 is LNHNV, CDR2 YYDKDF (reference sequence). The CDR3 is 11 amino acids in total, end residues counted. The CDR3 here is CATSRPQERPC.

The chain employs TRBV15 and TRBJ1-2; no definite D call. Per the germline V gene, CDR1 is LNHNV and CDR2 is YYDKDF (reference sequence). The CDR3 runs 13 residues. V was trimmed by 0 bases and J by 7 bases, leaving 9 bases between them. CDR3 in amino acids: CATSRDFTLGYTF. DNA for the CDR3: TGTGCCACCAGCAGAGATTTCACTCTTGGCTACACCTTC.

The CDR3 is CAWLRQGGTEAFF. The CDR3 nucleotides are TGTGCCTGGCTTCGACAGGGGGGGACTGAAGCTTTCTTT. This rearrangement joins TRBV30 to TRBJ1-1; 9 nucleotides line up with TRBD1. V dropped 5 bases and J dropped 5; count of bases not matched to a gene: 6. This CDR3 contains 13 residues. Germline CDR1 is GTSNPN and CDR2 is SVGIG (reference sequence).

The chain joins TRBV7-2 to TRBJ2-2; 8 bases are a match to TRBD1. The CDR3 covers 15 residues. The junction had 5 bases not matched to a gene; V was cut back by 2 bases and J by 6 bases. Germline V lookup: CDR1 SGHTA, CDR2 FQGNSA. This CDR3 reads CASSLNRGQAGELFF. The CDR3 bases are TGTGCCAGCAGCTTAAATCGGGGACAGGCCGGGGAGCTGTTTTTT.

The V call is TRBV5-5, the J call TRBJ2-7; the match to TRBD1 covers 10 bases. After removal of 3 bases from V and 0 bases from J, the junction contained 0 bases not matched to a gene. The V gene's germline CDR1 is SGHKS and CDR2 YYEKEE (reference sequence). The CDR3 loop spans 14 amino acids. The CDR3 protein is CASSWTGGSYEQYF. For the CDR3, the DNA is TGTGCCAGCAGCTGGACAGGGGGCTCCTACGAGCAGTACTTC.

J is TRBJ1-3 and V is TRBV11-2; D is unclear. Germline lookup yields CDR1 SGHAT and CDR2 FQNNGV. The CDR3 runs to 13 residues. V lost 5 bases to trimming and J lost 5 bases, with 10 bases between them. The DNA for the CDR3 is TGTGCCAGCAGCCGCCCCAGCCGAAACACCATATATTTT. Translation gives CASSRPSRNTIYF.

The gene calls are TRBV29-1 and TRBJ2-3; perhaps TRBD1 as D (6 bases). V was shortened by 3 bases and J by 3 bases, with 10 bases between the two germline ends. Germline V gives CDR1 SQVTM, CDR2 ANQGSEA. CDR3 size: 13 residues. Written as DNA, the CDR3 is TGCAGCGTTGAGGCTCAGGGGACAGATACGCAGTATTTT. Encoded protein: CSVEAQGTDTQYF.

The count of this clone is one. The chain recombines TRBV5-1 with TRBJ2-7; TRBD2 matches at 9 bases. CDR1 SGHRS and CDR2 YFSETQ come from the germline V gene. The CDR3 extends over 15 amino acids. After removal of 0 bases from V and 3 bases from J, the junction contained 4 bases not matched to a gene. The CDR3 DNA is TGCGCCAGCAGCTTGGGACCGACTAGCGGCTACGAGCAGTACTTC. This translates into CASSLGPTSGYEQYF.

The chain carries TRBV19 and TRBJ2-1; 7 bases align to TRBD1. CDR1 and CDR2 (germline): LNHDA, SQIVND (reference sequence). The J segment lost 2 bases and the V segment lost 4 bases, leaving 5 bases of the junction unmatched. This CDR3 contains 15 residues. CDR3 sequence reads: CASSNRGSAYNEQFF. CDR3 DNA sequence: TGTGCCAGTAGTAACAGGGGTTCCGCCTACAATGAGCAGTTCTTC.

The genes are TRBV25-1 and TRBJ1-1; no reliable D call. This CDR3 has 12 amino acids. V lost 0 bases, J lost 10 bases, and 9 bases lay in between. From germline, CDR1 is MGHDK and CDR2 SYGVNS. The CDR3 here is CASSEYGRLAFF. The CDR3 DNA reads TGTGCCAGCAGTGAATACGGGAGGCTAGCTTTCTTT.